One T cell receptor (beta chain) is described in this entry. This specimen belongs to a study of blood T cell repertoires in COVID-19. Across the study: Specimens from acute and convalescent COVID-19 originated in the United States, Italy and Spain. T cells, B-cell-depleted T cells, or PBMCs supplied cDNA or gDNA.

This CDR3 has 15 amino acids. The V gene's germline CDR1 is SGHTA and CDR2 FQGNSA. The V end was cut by 5 bases, the J end by 4 bases, with 15 bases between. Original handling: It was from reference gene primer amplification that nucleated cell counts were estimated. Using immunoSEQ multiplex PCR, the repertoire was profiled, and TCRdb retains in-frame clones only, with some absent. V, J and clone size are taken as reported in that table, and D and trimming were inferred from the DNA itself. The sample consists of more than 85,000 clones, 76% of them appearing once. Sequencing used peripheral blood. The TCR sequence derives from a woman older than 75 with acute or convalescent COVID-19. This chain joins TRBV7-2 and TRBJ1-3, with D unclear. CDR3 bases: TGTGCCAGCAGCCCCAGTAGAACAGACGGAAACACCATATATTTT. Protein sequence: CASSPSRTDGNTIYF.